The clone carrying this TCR beta chain was observed a handful of times. Its target is not known. TCRdb reprocessed the RT-PCR reads with MiXCR, giving one entry per CDR3 protein. The data hold about 700,000 distinct CDR3 sequences, with around a sixth observed a single time. These data come from a study of response to subunit inactivated influenza vaccine. Overall study findings and caveats: Every seasonal influenza vaccination brings in few new T cells, the authors suggested.

This material consisted of PBMCs from blood, taken 11 to 12 days after vaccination. This TCR was sampled from a man aged 45-65 years who received an inactivated influenza vaccine.

The CDR3 here is CSVAGGAYNEQFF. CDR3 bases: TGCAGCGTTGCTGGCGGAGCCTACAATGAGCAGTTCTTC. The chain has TRBV29-1 and TRBJ2-1; D is ambiguous. V lost 4 bases and J 2 bases, leaving 9 bases between the germline ends. Per the germline V gene, CDR1 is SQVTM and CDR2 is ANQGSEA. This CDR3 contains 13 residues.